Each of the 29 T cell receptor beta chains below was sequenced from the same sample in a study of identical twins. Each CDR3 protein is one row after TCRdb ran MiXCR on the 5' RACE reads. Of 1.5 million to 2 million distinct CDR3 sequences listed, around 29% are singletons. Sequencing was carried out using cord blood. These receptors originate from a newborn girl in good health.

This clonotype was found a few times. The rearrangement joins TRBV20-1 to TRBJ2-7; 8 bases match TRBD2. J was trimmed by 6 bases and V by 4 bases; bases with no gene match: 11. The V gene's germline CDR1 is DFQATT and CDR2 SNEGSKA (reference sequence). The CDR3 is 14 amino acids. The CDR3 sequence is CSAKSVAGRSEQYF. CDR3 nucleotides: TGCAGTGCTAAAAGTGTAGCGGGGCGGTCCGAGCAGTACTTC.

The V and J genes are TRBV5-1 and TRBJ2-6; a weak D match, TRBD1 (5 bases). Germline lookup yields CDR1 SGHRS and CDR2 YFSETQ. V was shortened by 6 bases and J by 0 bases, with 7 bases between the two germline ends. This CDR3 region has 14 residues. Here the CDR3 reads CASKTVSGANVLTF. DNA of the CDR3: TGCGCCAGCAAGACAGTCTCTGGGGCCAACGTCCTGACTTTC.

This clonotype has only a few counts. The rearrangement joins TRBV4-1 to TRBJ2-2, with TRBD2 matching over 14 bases. CDR1 and CDR2 from the germline V gene are MGHRA and YSYEKL. V shed 2 bases, J shed 16 bases, and the junction held 3 bases outside the gene matches. The CDR3 covers 13 residues. The CDR3 region is CASSQLGTSGRFF. CDR3 in DNA: TGCGCCAGCAGCCAACTTGGGACTAGCGGGAGGTTTTTT.

This clonotype showed up many times. The chain combines TRBV24-1 with TRBJ2-1; weak D call: TRBD1 (5 bases). V was shortened by 0 bases and J by 3 bases, with 5 bases between the two germline ends. Germline CDR1 is KGHDR and CDR2 is SFDVKD. The CDR3 length is 14 residues. CDR3 sequence (DNA): TGTGCCACCAGTGATTTGACAGGCTACAATGAGCAGTTCTTC. Translation: CATSDLTGYNEQFF.

The chain links TRBV5-1 to TRBJ2-7, with TRBD2 matching over 11 bases. Germline V gene data show CDR1 as SGHRS and CDR2 as YFSETQ. The trim removed 0 bases at V and 7 bases at J, leaving 24 bases unmatched. The CDR3 spans 21 residues. The DNA of the CDR3 is TGCGCCAGCAGCTTGGCTTATGTGGTAGCGGGAGGGCCAAACTCCTACAATGAGCAGTACTTC. Translating it yields CASSLAYVVAGGPNSYNEQYF. Together with reference TRBV5-1 and TRBJ2-7, the CDR3 gives the full variable domain: KAGVTQTPRYLIKTRGQQVTLSCSPISGHRSVSWYQQTPGQGLQFLFEYFSETQRNKGNFPGRFSGRQFSNSRSEMNVSTLELGDSALYLCASSLAYVVAGGPNSYNEQYFGPGTRLTVT.

The V call is TRBV7-2, the J call TRBJ2-1; D is possibly TRBD1 (6 bases). This CDR3 is 16 amino acids long. The germline V gene encodes CDR1 SGHTA and CDR2 FQGNSA. V lost 5 bases and J 5 bases, leaving 19 bases between the germline ends. CDR3 DNA sequence: TGTGCCAGCAGCCTAGGGGGTCACCAAGCTAACAATGAGCAGTTCTTC. It encodes CASSLGGHQANNEQFF.

The count of this clonotype is one. This chain uses TRBV11-3 with TRBJ2-5; D call uncertain. The CDR3 contains 13 residues. The V and J ends lost 5 bases and 11 bases respectively, with 18 bases between them. Per the germline V gene, CDR1 is SGHNT and CDR2 is YENEEA. For the CDR3, the DNA is TGTGCCAGCAGCCTAACACACAAGGGCACGCAGTACTTC. Translating it yields CASSLTHKGTQYF.

This clonotype was observed a few times. The chain couples TRBV20-1 to TRBJ2-1; 11 nucleotides line up with TRBD2. Losses at the gene ends were 3 bases for V and 6 bases for J; bases not matched to a gene: 4. The length of the CDR3 is 14 residues. Germline values: CDR1 DFQATT, CDR2 SNEGSKA (reference sequence). The chain's CDR3 is CSARPLAGGNEQFF. In DNA, the CDR3 is TGCAGTGCTAGGCCCCTAGCGGGAGGCAATGAGCAGTTCTTC.

This chain connects TRBV12-3 or TRBV12-4 to TRBJ1-2, with D unresolved. The CDR3 spans 12 residues. The V end lost 4 bases, the J end lost 6 bases, and 9 bases lay between the germline ends. CDR3 nucleotides: TGTGCCAGCAGTTCCCGGGAGGATGGCTACACCTTC. Encoded protein: CASSSREDGYTF.

CDR3 amino acids: CSVEGNARHRGKLFF. Written as DNA, the CDR3 is TGCAGCGTTGAGGGGAACGCCAGACATCGTGGAAAACTGTTTTTT. The V call is TRBV29-1, the J call TRBJ1-4; D is unclear. Germline lookup yields CDR1 SQVTM and CDR2 ANQGSEA. This CDR3 comprises 15 residues. V shed 3 bases and J shed 10 bases, with 21 bases lying between them.

This clonotype was observed many times. V and J are TRBV10-3 and TRBJ2-3, with D perhaps matching TRBD1 or TRBD2 (5 bases each). Trimming stripped 4 bases from V and 4 bases from J, with 12 bases between. This CDR3 has 14 amino acids. Germline values: CDR1 ENHRY, CDR2 SYGVKD. The CDR3 DNA follows: TGTGCCATCAGTGCCCCTGGGGGACCAGATACGCAGTATTTT. Protein: CAISAPGGPDTQYF.

This rearrangement joins TRBV5-1 to TRBJ2-7, with D maybe TRBD2 (5 bases). Germline loops: CDR1 SGHRS, CDR2 YFSETQ. Trimming removed 2 bases from V and 7 bases from J, with 16 bases in between. The CDR3 totals 14 residues. The CDR3 DNA is TGCGCCAGCAGCTTAAGGACTTTGGGGAATGAGCAGTACTTC. Amino acid sequence: CASSLRTLGNEQYF.

There are a few counts of this clonotype. The V and J genes are TRBV10-3 and TRBJ2-7; D might be TRBD1 or TRBD2, each matching 5 bases. Germline CDR1 reads ENHRY; CDR2 reads SYGVKD. Between the trimmed V and J ends, which lost 3 bases and 4 bases, there was a span of 13 bases. CDR3 length: 14 amino acids. The CDR3 spells CAISDGTVRYEQYF. CDR3 in DNA: TGTGCCATCAGTGACGGGACCGTACGTTACGAGCAGTACTTC.

Of note for this clonotype: A much larger clone is a single base away; this may be a read error. The V gene is TRBV12-3 or TRBV12-4, the J gene TRBJ2-1; perhaps TRBD1 as D (6 bases). The CDR3 covers 16 residues. Trimming removed 8 bases at V and 8 bases at J, with 25 bases between. The CDR3 sequence: CASGALVQGDIDEQFF. The CDR3 DNA follows: TGTGCCAGCGGTGCTTTGGTACAGGGCGACATTGATGAGCAGTTCTTC.

This clonotype was counted only a few times. The chain joins TRBV28 to TRBJ1-5; D gene unclear. Trimming shortened V by 3 bases and J by 5 bases, and 17 bases separated the two germline ends. The CDR3 has 16 residues. Germline CDR1 reads MDHEN; CDR2 reads SYDVKM. CDR3 nucleotides: TGTGCCAGCAGTTTCTCTAGTAAGGCGAAATATCAGCCCCAGCATTTT. It encodes CASSFSSKAKYQPQHF.

CDR3 amino acids: CASSLRQSNTGELFF. In DNA form, the CDR3 reads TGCGCCAGCAGCTTGAGGCAGAGTAACACCGGGGAGCTGTTTTTT. This chain links TRBV5-1 with TRBJ2-2, with no clear D. Per germline, CDR1 SGHRS and CDR2 YFSETQ. The CDR3 runs 15 residues. Trimming removed 1 base at V and 2 bases at J, with 9 bases between.

This clonotype showed up just a few times. The chain links TRBV9 to TRBJ2-3; possibly TRBD2 for D (6 bases). The CDR3 is 15 amino acids. V lost 1 base and J 1 base, leaving 10 bases between the germline ends. From germline, CDR1 is SGDLS and CDR2 YYNGEE. The CDR3 DNA follows: TGTGCCAGCAGCGTAATGCGCGGGGGCACAGATACGCAGTATTTT. Residues: CASSVMRGGTDTQYF.

This clonotype was counted between two and nine times. This sequence joins TRBV4-1 and TRBJ2-5, with 7 bases matching TRBD2. The CDR3 covers 17 residues. Trimming cost V 4 bases and J 3 bases; bases outside gene matches: 14. CDR1 and CDR2 from the germline V gene are MGHRA and YSYEKL. The CDR3 DNA reads TGCGCCAGCAGCCCCCGAAGGGGAGGGAGCGCCGAAGAGACCCAGTACTTC. Amino acid sequence: CASSPRRGGSAEETQYF.

This clonotype was found a few times. The V call is TRBV6-1, the J call TRBJ2-3; 10 bases fit TRBD2. Germline lookup yields CDR1 MNHNS and CDR2 SASEGT. This CDR3 has 19 amino acids. V gave up 2 bases and J gave up 2 bases; unmatched junction bases: 13. The CDR3 DNA reads TGTGCCAGCAGTGAACAGCCTAGCGGGAGCCCAATCTACACAGATACGCAGTATTTT. The encoded protein is CASSEQPSGSPIYTDTQYF.

The chain recombines TRBV11-2 with TRBJ2-4, with 8 nucleotides matching TRBD2. V was clipped by 5 bases and J by 2 bases; unmatched bases: 5. The CDR3 runs to 15 residues. CDR1 is SGHAT and CDR2 is FQNNGV in the germline V gene. DNA of the CDR3: TGTGCCAGCAGCCCCTTAGCGGGACCCAAAAACATTCAGTACTTC. Its protein product is CASSPLAGPKNIQYF.

This clonotype was observed a single time. The CDR3 sequence: CSANIDRYTF. CDR3 DNA sequence: TGCAGTGCTAATATCGATCGCTACACCTTC. The V gene is TRBV20-1, the J gene TRBJ1-2; D is unresolved. Germline-derived CDR1 and CDR2 are DFQATT and SNEGSKA (reference sequence). The CDR3 is made up of 10 amino acids. The V end was cut by 4 bases, the J end by 9 bases, with 9 bases between.

The CDR3 region is CASRGRGTDNEQFF. CDR3 nucleotide sequence: TGTGCCAGCAGAGGCCGGGGTACCGACAATGAGCAGTTCTTC. The V and J genes are TRBV7-9 and TRBJ2-1, with D possibly being TRBD2 (5 bases). The V end was cut by 6 bases, the J end by 5 bases, with 14 bases between. Per the germline V gene, CDR1 is SEHNR and CDR2 is FQNEAQ (reference sequence). CDR3 length equals 14 residues.

To note about this clonotype: The germline gene is not matched at one end of the junction; a read error may be the cause. The CDR3 nucleotides read TGCGGTGCTAGAGACTCCGCCTCCTACGAGCAGTACTTC. Translated, it gives CGARDSASYEQYF. This chain uses TRBV20-1 with TRBJ2-7; D unresolved. Per germline, CDR1 DFQATT and CDR2 SNEGSKA (reference sequence). The CDR3 spans 13 residues.

This clonotype was seen many times. This may arise from a read error, as a much more abundant clone is one base away. The chain is built from TRBV28 and TRBJ2-7; D gene ambiguous. Germline-derived CDR1 and CDR2 are MDHEN and SYDVKM. The V end lost 6 bases, the J end lost 2 bases, and 5 bases lay between the germline ends. The CDR3 totals 11 residues. For the CDR3, the DNA is TGTGCCAGCAGCATAACCTACGAGCAGTACTTC. It codes for CASSITYEQYF.

Many counts were recorded for this clonotype. The V gene is TRBV11-2, the J gene TRBJ2-3; D unclear. The CDR3 is 12 amino acids. V lost 3 bases and J 6 bases, leaving 7 bases between the germline ends. CDR1 is SGHAT and CDR2 is FQNNGV in the germline V gene. This chain's CDR3 is CASSLGWDTQYF. CDR3 in DNA: TGTGCCAGCAGCTTGGGGTGGGATACGCAGTATTTT.

The rearrangement joins TRBV4-2 to TRBJ2-5, with TRBD2 identical over 10 bases. V shed 0 bases and J 11 bases; nucleotides not matched to a gene: 9. The CDR3 runs to 15 residues. Germline V CDR1 and CDR2: LGHNA, YNFKEQ. The CDR3 DNA is TGTGCCAGCAGCCAAGATCCTAGCGGGAGAGGAGGGCAGTACTTC. Protein sequence: CASSQDPSGRGGQYF.

CDR3: CSARVSYWNGRVGELFF. CDR3 bases: TGCAGTGCTAGAGTCTCGTATTGGAACGGGAGAGTCGGGGAGCTGTTTTTT. The chain combines TRBV20-1 with TRBJ2-2, with a possible D match to TRBD2 (6 bases). The germline V gene encodes CDR1 DFQATT and CDR2 SNEGSKA (reference sequence). V was clipped by 1 base and J by 7 bases, with 22 bases between them. CDR3 length: 17 amino acids.

Ten or more counts support this clonotype. The chain joins TRBV5-1 to TRBJ2-3; D not certain. Germline CDR1 SGHRS, CDR2 YFSETQ. The CDR3 consists of 14 residues. Between the trimmed V and J ends, which lost 0 bases and 2 bases, there was a span of 7 bases. The CDR3 sequence: CASSLEMDTDTQYF. The DNA for the CDR3 is TGCGCCAGCAGCTTGGAAATGGACACAGATACGCAGTATTTT.

This clonotype occurred a few times. The chain couples TRBV28 to TRBJ1-5; D may be TRBD1 (5 bases). With 8 bases removed from V and 4 bases from J, the gap between germline ends came to 24 bases. CDR3 length equals 17 residues. CDR1 and CDR2 from the germline V gene are MDHEN and SYDVKM. CDR3 in amino acids: CASSLGLSGRRNQPQHF. The CDR3 nucleotides are TGTGCCAGCTCCTTGGGGCTTAGTGGCAGGCGAAATCAGCCCCAGCATTTT.